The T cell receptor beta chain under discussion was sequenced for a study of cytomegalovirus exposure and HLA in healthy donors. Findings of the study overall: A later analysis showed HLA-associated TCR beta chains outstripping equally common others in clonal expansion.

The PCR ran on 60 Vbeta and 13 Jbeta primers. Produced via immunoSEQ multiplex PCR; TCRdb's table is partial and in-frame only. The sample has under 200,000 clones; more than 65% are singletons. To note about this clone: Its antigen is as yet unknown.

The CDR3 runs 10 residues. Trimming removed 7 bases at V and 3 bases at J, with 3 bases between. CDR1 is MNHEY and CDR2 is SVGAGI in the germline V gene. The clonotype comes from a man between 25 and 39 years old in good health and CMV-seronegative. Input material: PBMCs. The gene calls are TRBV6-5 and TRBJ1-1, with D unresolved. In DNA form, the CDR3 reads TGTGCCAGCATCGACACTGAAGCTTTCTTT. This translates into CASIDTEAFF.